What follows are 16 T cell receptor beta chains derived from one specimen sequenced in a study of blood T cell repertoires in COVID-19. The protocol was immunoSEQ multiplex PCR, while the TCRdb copy is restricted to in-frame clones and leaves out a portion. The sample shows 75,000 to 90,000 clones, 85% to 90% of them seen only once. The sequenced material came from peripheral blood. These TCRs come from a man at least 80 years old with active or convalescent COVID-19.

J is TRBJ1-6 and V is TRBV19; 8 positions match TRBD1. CDR3 length: 15 residues. The trim removed 7 bases at V and 7 bases at J, leaving 9 bases unmatched. From germline, CDR1 is LNHDA and CDR2 SQIVND (reference sequence). CDR3 sequence reads: CASKVGDRTNSPLHF. The CDR3 DNA reads TGTGCCAGTAAGGTTGGGGACAGGACAAATTCACCCCTCCACTTT.

This chain uses TRBV5-1 with TRBJ2-4, with D possibly being TRBD1 (6 bases). V was cut by 0 bases and J by 8 bases, with 12 bases left in between. Germline V gene sequence: CDR1 SGHRS, CDR2 YFSETQ. This CDR3 has 14 amino acids. CDR3 bases: TGCGCCAGCAGCTTGGTTGGGGGCATGGACATTCAGTACTTC. This sequence encodes CASSLVGGMDIQYF.

This clone was picked up one time. This rearrangement joins TRBV27 to TRBJ1-1; D call uncertain. The CDR3 totals 15 residues. The germline gives CDR1 MNHEY, CDR2 SMNVEV (reference sequence). V lost 7 bases and J 5 bases, leaving 20 bases between the germline ends. This CDR3 reads CASTPSPHLATEAFF. In nucleotides, the CDR3 is TGTGCCAGCACCCCCTCCCCCCACCTCGCGACTGAAGCTTTCTTT.

The chain combines TRBV29-1 with TRBJ2-2; 8 nucleotides line up with TRBD2. J lost 5 bases, V lost 7 bases, and 9 bases had no gene match. The CDR3 runs to 14 residues. From germline, CDR1 is SQVTM and CDR2 ANQGSEA. The DNA of the CDR3 is TGCAGCGCCATTGGACTAGCAGCAACCGGGGAGCTGTTTTTT. Translated, it gives CSAIGLAATGELFF.

This clone has a handful of counts. J is TRBJ2-3 and V is TRBV28; TRBD1 matches at 8 bases. The CDR3 runs to 18 residues. Germline V gene sequence: CDR1 MDHEN, CDR2 SYDVKM. V was pared by 6 bases and J by 0 bases, with 14 bases of the junction left unmatched. In DNA form, the CDR3 reads TGTGCCAGCAGGGATATATCCGGACAGGGAGGAAGCACAGATACGCAGTATTTT. It codes for CASRDISGQGGSTDTQYF.

This chain uses TRBV6-1 with TRBJ1-2, with 9 positions matching TRBD1. This CDR3 spans 14 amino acids. The germline V gene has CDR1 MNHNS and CDR2 SASEGT. V shed 3 bases, J shed 8 bases, and the junction held 7 bases outside the gene matches. CDR3 sequence: CASSETGTGRGYTF. The CDR3 DNA reads TGTGCCAGCAGTGAGACCGGGACAGGGAGAGGCTACACCTTC.

This clone was seen more than once but under ten times. This rearrangement joins TRBV10-3 to TRBJ1-1, with D possibly being TRBD1 (6 bases). Trimming took off 7 bases at V and 3 bases at J, with 15 bases between the two ends. Per germline, CDR1 ENHRY and CDR2 SYGVKD. The CDR3 extends over 14 amino acids. The CDR3 sequence is CAIKGVGQYTEAFF. The CDR3 region has the DNA TGTGCCATCAAGGGGGTGGGGCAGTACACTGAAGCTTTCTTT.

The V gene is TRBV24-1, the J gene TRBJ1-5, with 9 positions matching TRBD1. CDR1 and CDR2 (germline): KGHDR, SFDVKD. The CDR3 runs to 16 residues. The ends lost 3 bases at V and 3 bases at J; junction bases unmatched: 5. The CDR3 loop reads CATSDADRGDNQPQHF. The DNA for the CDR3 is TGTGCCACCAGTGATGCCGACAGGGGGGACAATCAGCCCCAGCATTTT.

V and J are TRBV6-5 and TRBJ1-3, with TRBD1 matching over 7 bases. The ends lost 10 bases at V and 2 bases at J; junction bases unmatched: 2. CDR1 and CDR2 (germline): MNHEY, SVGAGI. There are 12 residues in the CDR3. CDR3 bases: TGTGCCATCGACAGGGCTGGAAACACCATATATTTT. Its translation is CAIDRAGNTIYF.

This chain joins TRBV30 and TRBJ2-6, with D hard to call. Germline V gene sequence: CDR1 GTSNPN, CDR2 SVGIG (reference sequence). The CDR3 has 17 residues. V was trimmed by 0 bases and J by 0 bases, leaving 12 bases between them. The CDR3 spells CAWSVELKNSGANVLTF. CDR3 nucleotide sequence: TGTGCCTGGAGTGTCGAGCTAAAAAACTCTGGGGCCAACGTCCTGACTTTC.

The gene calls are TRBV3-1 (or the pseudogene TRBV3-2) and TRBJ1-4; 10 nucleotides match TRBD1. The CDR3 runs 15 residues. With 1 base clipped from V and 4 bases from J, the junction kept 0 bases outside the gene matches. Germline CDR1 and CDR2: LGHDT and YNNKEL (reference sequence). The CDR3 here is CASSQGDRGNEKLFF. DNA of the CDR3: TGTGCCAGCAGCCAAGGGGACAGGGGTAATGAAAAACTGTTTTTT.

The CDR3 loop is CASSLGGQKGGYTF. The CDR3 nucleotides are TGTGCCAGCAGTTTGGGGGGACAGAAGGGTGGCTACACCTTC. The V and J genes are TRBV28 and TRBJ1-2, with TRBD1 matching over 7 bases. Unmatched junction bases numbered 8, after V lost 3 bases and J lost 7 bases. CDR3 length equals 14 residues. Germline V lookup: CDR1 MDHEN, CDR2 SYDVKM.

This chain uses TRBV3-1 (or the pseudogene TRBV3-2) with TRBJ1-1, with unresolved D. Germline values: CDR1 LGHDT, CDR2 YNNKEL (reference sequence). This CDR3 comprises 13 residues. V shed 2 bases and J shed 5 bases, with 9 bases lying between them. The CDR3 loop is CASSQSGETEAFF. CDR3 DNA sequence: TGTGCCAGCAGCCAATCGGGTGAGACTGAAGCTTTCTTT.

This sequence joins TRBV2 and TRBJ1-6; no definite D call. Germline V gene data show CDR1 as SNHLY and CDR2 as FYNNEI. This CDR3 comprises 14 residues. Trimming pared 3 bases from V and 7 bases from J, leaving 10 bases between. CDR3 residues: CASSEGRVNSPLHF. The CDR3 nucleotides are TGTGCCAGCAGTGAGGGCAGAGTAAATTCACCCCTCCACTTT.

The chain combines TRBV11-2 with TRBJ2-3; 7 bases align to TRBD2. The V segment lost 4 bases and the J segment 2 bases; nucleotides outside the gene matches: 9. In germline, CDR1 is SGHAT, CDR2 FQNNGV. The CDR3 runs to 16 residues. The chain's CDR3 is CASSSLTSPDTDTQYF. In DNA form, the CDR3 reads TGTGCCAGCAGCTCCCTGACTAGCCCCGACACAGATACGCAGTATTTT.

V and J are TRBV19 and TRBJ1-1; D uncertain. In germline, CDR1 is LNHDA, CDR2 SQIVND (reference sequence). CDR3 size: 12 residues. With 3 bases removed from V and 1 base from J, the gap between germline ends came to 3 bases. The CDR3 region is CASSIRNTEAFF. CDR3 in DNA: TGTGCCAGTAGTATTCGGAACACTGAAGCTTTCTTT.